Each of the 4 T cell receptor beta chains below was sequenced from the same sample in a study of shared clonotypes between healthy human individuals (dated by TCRdb to 2020 to 2022). The receptor library was made with the immunoSEQ multiplex PCR assay. As stored in TCRdb, this immuneACCESS dataset retains in-frame rearrangements with V and J assigned. A fraction of the clones does not appear; measured against another copy, unresolved V genes explain less than half of the discrepancy, and the remainder lacks a known reason. Counted in this sample were 2 million to 2.5 million clones; 85% to 95% of them appeared once. 0.35% to 0.5% of the sample comes from the top ten. Sequenced input: naive CD4+ T cells from PBMCs. Interpreted using the paper, the cell subset or site label stands for: CD45RA+ positively selected. The receptors were sampled from a young man in good health. Some clones in this sample may be carry-over from other donors' samples.

The chain is built from TRBV5-1 and TRBJ2-1, with 10 nucleotides matching TRBD2. Germline assignment: CDR1 SGHRS and CDR2 YFSETQ. The CDR3 has 18 residues. After removal of 2 bases from V and 2 bases from J, the junction contained 10 bases not matched to a gene. CDR3 residues: CASSFVASGSLAYNEQFF. CDR3 DNA sequence: TGCGCCAGCAGCTTCGTCGCTAGCGGGAGTCTGGCCTACAATGAGCAGTTCTTC.

The V and J genes are TRBV19 and TRBJ1-2, with TRBD1 as a possible D gene (5 bases). V was pared by 7 bases and J by 5 bases, with 11 bases between. The CDR3 extends over 12 amino acids. Germline V gives CDR1 LNHDA, CDR2 SQIVND (reference sequence). DNA for the CDR3: TGTGCCAGTACCAACGACAGATATGGCTACACCTTC. It encodes CASTNDRYGYTF.

The chain combines TRBV6-1 with TRBJ1-5; D is undetermined. The CDR3 length is 12 residues. Germline-derived CDR1 and CDR2 are MNHNS and SASEGT. The V end lost 7 bases, the J end lost 9 bases, and 13 bases lay between the germline ends. In nucleotides, the CDR3 is TGTGCCAGCACCAACCGACTATTGCCCCAGCATTTT. It encodes CASTNRLLPQHF.

The chain combines TRBV15 with TRBJ1-1; 9 nucleotides align to TRBD1. From germline, CDR1 is LNHNV and CDR2 YYDKDF (reference sequence). After removal of 6 bases from V and 6 bases from J, the junction contained 14 bases not matched to a gene. This CDR3 spans 16 amino acids. This CDR3 is CATSREAPGQGAEAFF. The CDR3 DNA sequence: TGTGCCACCAGTCGAGAGGCCCCGGGACAGGGCGCTGAAGCTTTCTTT.